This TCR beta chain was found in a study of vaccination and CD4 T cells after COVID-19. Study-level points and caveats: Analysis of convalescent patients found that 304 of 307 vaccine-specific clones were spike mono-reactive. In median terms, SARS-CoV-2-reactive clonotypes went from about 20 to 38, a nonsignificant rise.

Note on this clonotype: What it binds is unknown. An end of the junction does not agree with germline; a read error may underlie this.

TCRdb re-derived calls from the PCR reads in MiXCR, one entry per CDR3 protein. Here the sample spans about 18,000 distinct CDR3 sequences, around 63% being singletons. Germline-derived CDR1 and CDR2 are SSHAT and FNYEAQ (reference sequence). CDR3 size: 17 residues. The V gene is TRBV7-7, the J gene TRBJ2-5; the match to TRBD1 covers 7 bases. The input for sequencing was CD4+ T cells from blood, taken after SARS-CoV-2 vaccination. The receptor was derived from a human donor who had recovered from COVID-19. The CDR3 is CASSRTLRRQGLETQYF. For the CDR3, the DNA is TGTGCTAGCAGCCGAACCTTACGTAGACAGGGCTTGGAGACCCAGTACTTC.